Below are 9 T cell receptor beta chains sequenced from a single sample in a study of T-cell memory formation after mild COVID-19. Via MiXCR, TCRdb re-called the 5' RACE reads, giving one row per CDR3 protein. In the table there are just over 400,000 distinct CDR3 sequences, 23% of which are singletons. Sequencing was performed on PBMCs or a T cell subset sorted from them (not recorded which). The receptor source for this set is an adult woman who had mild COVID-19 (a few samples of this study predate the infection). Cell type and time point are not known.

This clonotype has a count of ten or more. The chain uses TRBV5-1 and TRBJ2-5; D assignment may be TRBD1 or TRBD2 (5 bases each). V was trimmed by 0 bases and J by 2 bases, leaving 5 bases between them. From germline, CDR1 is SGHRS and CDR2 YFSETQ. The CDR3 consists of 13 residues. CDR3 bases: TGCGCCAGCAGCTTGGGGGGGCAAGAGACCCAGTACTTC. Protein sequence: CASSLGGQETQYF.

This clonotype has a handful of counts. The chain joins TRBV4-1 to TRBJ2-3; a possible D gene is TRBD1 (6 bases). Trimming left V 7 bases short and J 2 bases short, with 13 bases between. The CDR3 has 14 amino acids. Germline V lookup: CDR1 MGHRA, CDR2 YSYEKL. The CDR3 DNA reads TGCGCCAGCAAGGTCAGGGGATTCACAGATACGCAGTATTTT. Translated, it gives CASKVRGFTDTQYF.

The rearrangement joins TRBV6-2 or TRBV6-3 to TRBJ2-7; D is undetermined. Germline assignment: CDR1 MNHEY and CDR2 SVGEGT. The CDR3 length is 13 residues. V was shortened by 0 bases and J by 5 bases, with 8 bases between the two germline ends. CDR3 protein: CASSYSSLNEQYF. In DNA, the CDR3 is TGTGCCAGCAGTTACTCGAGTTTGAACGAGCAGTACTTC.

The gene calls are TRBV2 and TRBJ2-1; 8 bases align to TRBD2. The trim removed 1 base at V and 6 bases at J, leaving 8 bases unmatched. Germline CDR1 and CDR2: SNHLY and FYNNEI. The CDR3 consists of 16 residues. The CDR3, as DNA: TGTGCCAGCAGTGAAGATGGCGGGGGGTATCCCAATGAGCAGTTCTTC. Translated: CASSEDGGGYPNEQFF.

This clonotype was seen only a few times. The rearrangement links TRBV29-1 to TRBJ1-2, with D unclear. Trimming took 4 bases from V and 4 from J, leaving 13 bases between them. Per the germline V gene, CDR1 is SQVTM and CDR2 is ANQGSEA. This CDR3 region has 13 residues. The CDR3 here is CSVGELSGYGYTF. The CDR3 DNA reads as TGCAGCGTTGGGGAGCTGTCGGGCTATGGCTACACCTTC. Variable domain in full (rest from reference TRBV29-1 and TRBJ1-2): SAVISQKPSRDICQRGTSLTIQCQVDSQVTMMFWYRQQPGQSLTLIATANQGSEATYESGFVIDKFPISRPNLTFSTLTVSNMSPEDSSIYLCSVGELSGYGYTFGSGTRLTVV.

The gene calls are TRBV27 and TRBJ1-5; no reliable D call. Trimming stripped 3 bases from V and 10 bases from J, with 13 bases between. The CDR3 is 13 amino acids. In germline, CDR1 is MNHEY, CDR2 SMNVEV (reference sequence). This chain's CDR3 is CASSFVTRPPQHF. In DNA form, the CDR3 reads TGTGCCAGCAGTTTCGTGACAAGACCACCCCAGCATTTT.

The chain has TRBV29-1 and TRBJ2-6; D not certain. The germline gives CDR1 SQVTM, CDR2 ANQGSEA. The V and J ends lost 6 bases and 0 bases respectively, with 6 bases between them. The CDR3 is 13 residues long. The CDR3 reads CSVVISGANVLTF. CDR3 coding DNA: TGCAGCGTAGTAATCTCTGGGGCCAACGTCCTGACTTTC. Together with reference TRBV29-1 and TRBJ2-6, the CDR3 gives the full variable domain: SAVISQKPSRDICQRGTSLTIQCQVDSQVTMMFWYRQQPGQSLTLIATANQGSEATYESGFVIDKFPISRPNLTFSTLTVSNMSPEDSSIYLCSVVISGANVLTFGAGSRLTVL.

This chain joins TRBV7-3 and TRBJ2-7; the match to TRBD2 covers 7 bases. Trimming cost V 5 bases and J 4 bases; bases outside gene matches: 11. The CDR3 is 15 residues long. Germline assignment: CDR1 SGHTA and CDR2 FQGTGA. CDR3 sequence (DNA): TGTGCCAGCAGCCCTTCTGGGCTAGCGGAGTACGAGCAGTACTTC. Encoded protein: CASSPSGLAEYEQYF. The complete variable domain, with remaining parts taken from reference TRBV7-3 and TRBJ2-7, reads GAGVSQTPSNKVTEKGKYVELRCDPISGHTALYWYRQSLGQGPEFLIYFQGTGAADDSGLPNDRFFAVRPEGSVSTLKIQRTERGDSAVYLCASSPSGLAEYEQYFGPGTRLTVT.

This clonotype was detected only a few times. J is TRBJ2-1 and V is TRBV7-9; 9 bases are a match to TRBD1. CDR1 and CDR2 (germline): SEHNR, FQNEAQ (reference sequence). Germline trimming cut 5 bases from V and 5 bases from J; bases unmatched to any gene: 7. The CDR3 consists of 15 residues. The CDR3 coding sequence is TGTGCCAGCAGCCCCGGACAGGGGATTAACAATGAGCAGTTCTTC. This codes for CASSPGQGINNEQFF. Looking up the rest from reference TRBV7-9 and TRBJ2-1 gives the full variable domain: DTGVSQNPRHKITKRGQNVTFRCDPISEHNRLYWYRQTLGQGPEFLTYFQNEAQLEKSRLLSDRFSAERPKGSFSTLEIQRTEQGDSAMYLCASSPGQGINNEQFFGPGTRLTVL.